This entry lists 22 T cell receptor beta chains sequenced from one sample in a study of control samples from healthy donors and cancer patients. The repertoire was sequenced with immunoSEQ multiplex PCR; TCRdb's copy has only in-frame clones and lacks some. Of approximately 49,000 clones listed, approximately 90% are singletons. The material sequenced was PBMCs. The source is a man in his forties with colorectal cancer.

J is TRBJ2-7 and V is TRBV28; 7 nucleotides match TRBD1. The ends lost 6 bases at V and 4 bases at J; junction bases unmatched: 6. The germline gives CDR1 MDHEN, CDR2 SYDVKM. The CDR3 consists of 13 residues. CDR3 sequence: CASRSGTVYEQYF. CDR3 nucleotides: TGTGCCAGCAGATCCGGGACAGTTTACGAGCAGTACTTC.

V and J are TRBV2 and TRBJ2-1, with D possibly being TRBD1 or TRBD2 (6 bases each). Germline V gives CDR1 SNHLY, CDR2 FYNNEI. V gave up 7 bases and J gave up 7 bases, with 17 bases separating them. The CDR3 spans 14 residues. The CDR3 region has the DNA TGTGCCAGCACTACTGAGGGGGGAGTAAATGAGCAGTTCTTC. It codes for CASTTEGGVNEQFF.

This chain uses TRBV3-1 (or the pseudogene TRBV3-2) with TRBJ1-6; D ambiguous. V lost 4 bases and J lost 11, with 24 bases in between. This CDR3 is 17 amino acids long. Per germline, CDR1 LGHDT and CDR2 YNNKEL (reference sequence). CDR3: CASSPRPLTGVQAPLHF. For the CDR3, the DNA is TGTGCCAGCAGCCCTCGACCTTTGACCGGAGTCCAAGCACCCCTCCACTTT.

The chain combines TRBV18 with TRBJ1-5; D is unclear. The CDR3 spans 15 residues. Per germline, CDR1 KGHSH and CDR2 LQKENI. Deletions cut 5 bases from V and 1 base from J, with 12 bases between. CDR3 region: CASSSSGPSNQPQHF. The CDR3 DNA reads as TGTGCCAGCTCATCCTCCGGGCCAAGCAATCAGCCCCAGCATTTT.

This clone showed up just once. The V gene is TRBV5-1, the J gene TRBJ1-6, with 8 bases that match TRBD1. The CDR3 runs 15 residues. The germline CDR1 and CDR2 sequences are SGHRS and YFSETQ. With 3 bases clipped from V and 6 bases from J, the junction kept 5 bases outside the gene matches. CDR3 region: CASSSGQGSNSPLHF. CDR3 nucleotides: TGCGCCAGCAGCTCCGGACAGGGAAGTAATTCACCCCTCCACTTT.

The chain carries TRBV28 and TRBJ1-1, with D uncertain. CDR1 MDHEN and CDR2 SYDVKM come from the germline V gene. This CDR3 contains 11 residues. V was clipped by 6 bases and J by 1 base, with 3 bases between them. The CDR3 sequence is CASSWNTEAFF. Here the CDR3 DNA reads TGTGCCAGCAGCTGGAACACTGAAGCTTTCTTT.

A single count supports this clone. The V and J genes are TRBV14 and TRBJ2-7; 7 bases line up with TRBD1. The V segment lost 4 bases and the J segment 2 bases; nucleotides outside the gene matches: 5. The germline V gene encodes CDR1 SGHDN and CDR2 FVKESK. CDR3 length equals 14 residues. The CDR3 sequence: CASSRWDRTYEQYF. Here the CDR3 DNA reads TGTGCCAGCAGCCGGTGGGACAGAACCTACGAGCAGTACTTC.

The chain couples TRBV11-3 to TRBJ2-5; D gene uncertain. CDR3 length: 13 amino acids. V was shortened by 4 bases and J by 0 bases, with 6 bases between the two germline ends. Germline V lookup: CDR1 SGHNT, CDR2 YENEEA. CDR3 nucleotides: TGTGCCAGCAGCTCGAGCTACCAAGAGACCCAGTACTTC. It specifies CASSSSYQETQYF.

The chain is built from TRBV19 and TRBJ2-1; TRBD1 aligns across 9 bases. The CDR3 loop spans 12 amino acids. Trimming removed 10 bases from V and 6 bases from J; junction bases left unmatched: 4. CDR1 and CDR2 (germline): LNHDA, SQIVND (reference sequence). This CDR3 is CATGQGINEQFF. CDR3 DNA sequence: TGTGCCACGGGACAGGGAATCAATGAGCAGTTCTTC.

This chain joins TRBV14 and TRBJ1-2; D not resolved. The CDR3 extends over 13 amino acids. V was clipped by 4 bases and J by 4 bases, with 10 bases between them. Germline CDR1 SGHDN, CDR2 FVKESK. This CDR3 is CASSLDLGYGYTF. In nucleotides, the CDR3 is TGTGCCAGCAGCCTAGACCTCGGCTATGGCTACACCTTC.

This clone was seen a single time. J is TRBJ2-1 and V is TRBV7-3; TRBD1 matches at 9 bases. The CDR3 loop spans 15 amino acids. Germline CDR1 and CDR2: SGHTA and FQGTGA. V lost 5 bases, J lost 7 bases, and 9 bases stayed unmatched. The CDR3: CASSPGQGPINEQFF. The CDR3 DNA sequence: TGTGCCAGCAGCCCCGGACAGGGGCCAATTAATGAGCAGTTCTTC.

The gene calls are TRBV11-3 and TRBJ1-1; 9 nucleotides agree with TRBD1. With V trimmed by 4 bases and J by 4 bases, 7 bases remained unmatched. Germline V gene sequence: CDR1 SGHNT, CDR2 YENEEA. The CDR3 contains 15 residues. The CDR3 nucleotides are TGTGCCAGCAGCTACAGGGGGCGGCGGGCCACTGAAGCTTTCTTT. This encodes CASSYRGRRATEAFF.

J is TRBJ2-5 and V is TRBV6-6; D might be TRBD1 (7 bases). The CDR3 covers 15 residues. Germline lookup yields CDR1 MNHNY and CDR2 SVGAGI (reference sequence). Trimming cost V 5 bases and J 4 bases, with 17 bases left between them. CDR3 in amino acids: CASSTGDRTGETQYF. CDR3 nucleotide sequence: TGTGCCAGCAGTACGGGGGACAGAACGGGAGAGACCCAGTACTTC.

V is TRBV4-3 and J is TRBJ1-3, with unresolved D. The CDR3 totals 15 residues. CDR1 is LGHNA and CDR2 is YSLEER in the germline V gene. Trimming shortened V by 4 bases and J by 0 bases, and 10 bases separated the two germline ends. CDR3 in amino acids: CASSRRLSSGNTIYF. The CDR3 coding sequence is TGCGCCAGCAGCCGACGACTGAGCTCTGGAAACACCATATATTTT.

The gene calls are TRBV6-5 and TRBJ1-2; D not certain. V dropped 0 bases and J dropped 0 bases, with 8 bases sitting between them. The CDR3 has 15 residues. The germline gives CDR1 MNHEY, CDR2 SVGAGI. CDR3 nucleotides: TGTGCCAGCAGTTACTCGAGGGCATCTAACTATGGCTACACCTTC. Its protein is CASSYSRASNYGYTF.

This clone was counted a few times. The chain recombines TRBV28 with TRBJ1-5; D is perhaps TRBD1 (5 bases). V lost 3 bases to trimming and J lost 2 bases, with 11 bases between them. CDR1 MDHEN and CDR2 SYDVKM come from the germline V gene. The CDR3 has 15 residues. CDR3 sequence reads: CASSFRGWGNQPQHF. In DNA form, the CDR3 reads TGTGCCAGCAGTTTCCGGGGCTGGGGCAATCAGCCCCAGCATTTT. The variable domain in full, completed from reference TRBV28 and TRBJ1-5, reads DVKVTQSSRYLVKRTGEKVFLECVQDMDHENMFWYRQDPGLGLRLIYFSYDVKMKEKGDIPEGYSVSREKKERFSLILESASTNQTSMYLCASSFRGWGNQPQHFGDGTRLSIL.

The chain carries TRBV9 and TRBJ2-2; D unclear. The germline CDR1 and CDR2 sequences are SGDLS and YYNGEE. CDR3 length: 12 residues. V was clipped by 7 bases and J by 6 bases, with 10 bases between them. This CDR3 is CASGGVAGELFF. The CDR3 DNA follows: TGTGCCAGCGGCGGAGTGGCCGGGGAGCTGTTTTTT.

This chain uses TRBV11-2 with TRBJ2-2; D ambiguous. The CDR3 is 12 amino acids. V was trimmed by 0 bases and J by 8 bases, leaving 4 bases between them. Germline V gives CDR1 SGHAT, CDR2 FQNNGV. The CDR3: CASSLDSGELFF. The CDR3 region has the DNA TGTGCCAGCAGCTTAGACTCGGGGGAGCTGTTTTTT.

This clone was seen only once. V gene TRBV7-8 combines with J gene TRBJ1-4; a possible D gene is TRBD1 (5 bases). V was shortened by 5 bases and J by 5 bases, with 30 bases between the two germline ends. The CDR3 is 20 residues long. The germline gives CDR1 SGHVS, CDR2 FQNEAQ. CDR3 amino acids: CASSHSRGDSRSRSNEKLFF. The CDR3 DNA sequence: TGTGCCAGCAGCCACTCCCGAGGTGACAGCCGATCTCGGTCGAATGAAAAACTGTTTTTT.

This clone was detected once. The chain employs TRBV9 and TRBJ1-2; the match to TRBD1 covers 7 bases. This CDR3 spans 15 amino acids. The junction had 4 bases not matched to a gene; V was cut back by 0 bases and J by 2 bases. CDR1 and CDR2 from the germline V gene are SGDLS and YYNGEE. The DNA for the CDR3 is TGTGCCAGCAGCGTAGCTCCCAGGGGGAACTATGGCTACACCTTC. Its translation: CASSVAPRGNYGYTF.

V usage is TRBV4-1 and J usage is TRBJ2-4; D remains ambiguous. V was pared by 0 bases and J by 6 bases, with 9 bases between. Germline lookup yields CDR1 MGHRA and CDR2 YSYEKL. The CDR3 totals 14 residues. Written as DNA, the CDR3 is TGCGCCAGCAGCCAAGAAGGAAAGGGAAACATTCAGTACTTC. Its translation is CASSQEGKGNIQYF.

The rearrangement uses TRBV4-3 and TRBJ2-5; 10 bases fit TRBD2. The V and J ends lost 3 bases and 3 bases, in that order; junction bases with no gene match: 1. The CDR3 extends over 14 amino acids. In germline, CDR1 is LGHNA, CDR2 YSLEER. DNA of the CDR3: TGCGCCAGCAGCCACGGACTAGCGGAAGAGACCCAGTACTTC. Its protein is CASSHGLAEETQYF.